A single sample is the source of the 27 T cell receptor beta chains below, sequenced in a study of cytomegalovirus exposure and HLA in healthy donors. It was with 60 Vbeta and 13 Jbeta primers that the PCR ran. TCRdb's table, derived via immunoSEQ multiplex PCR, lists solely in-frame clones and lacks some. The table records roughly 45,000 clones, 55% to 75% of them present only once. Source material: PBMCs. These receptors were obtained from a man aged 60-69 years in good health and CMV-seropositive.

This chain connects TRBV7-2 to TRBJ1-1; D call uncertain. The CDR3 has 14 amino acids. V was cut by 3 bases and J by 7 bases, with 15 bases left in between. Germline V gene lookup returns CDR1 SGHTA and CDR2 FQGNSA. The CDR3 nucleotides are TGTGCCAGCAGCTTTAAAATTTTTGCAGTTGAAGCTTTCTTT. Protein sequence: CASSFKIFAVEAFF.

The chain recombines TRBV7-6 with TRBJ1-4; weak D call: TRBD1 (6 bases). CDR1 and CDR2 from the germline V gene are SGHVS and FNYEAQ. The CDR3 is made up of 13 amino acids. V dropped 1 base and J dropped 12 bases, with 12 bases sitting between them. This CDR3 is CASSLGGPNELFF. In nucleotides, the CDR3 is TGTGCCAGCAGCTTAGGGGGGCCAAATGAACTGTTTTTT.

This clone was observed a handful of times. CDR3 sequence: CASSGLRRGGVGNQPQHF. As DNA, the CDR3 is TGTGCCAGCAGTGGCCTCCGGAGAGGTGGCGTCGGCAATCAGCCCCAGCATTTT. This chain connects TRBV6-1 to TRBJ1-5, with D unresolved. The CDR3 runs to 18 residues. Germline V gene data show CDR1 as MNHNS and CDR2 as SASEGT. Between the trimmed V and J ends, which lost 4 bases and 2 bases, there was a span of 21 bases.

The chain links TRBV4-1 to TRBJ1-4; 7 bases map to TRBD1. The CDR3 spans 16 residues. V shed 4 bases, J shed 8 bases, and the junction held 13 bases outside the gene matches. CDR1 and CDR2 from the germline V gene are MGHRA and YSYEKL. The CDR3 loop reads CASSRSLTRGPEKLFF. CDR3 in DNA: TGCGCCAGCAGCCGAAGTTTGACAAGGGGGCCGGAAAAACTGTTTTTT.

V and J are TRBV19 and TRBJ2-5; the D gene is possibly TRBD2 (6 bases). The germline V and J ends were trimmed by 3 bases and 4 bases, with 6 bases remaining between them. The CDR3 covers 12 residues. CDR1 is LNHDA, CDR2 SQIVND, per germline (reference sequence). CDR3 nucleotide sequence: TGTGCCAGTAGTATGGGAGGAGAGACCCAGTACTTC. Translated: CASSMGGETQYF.

The rearrangement uses TRBV29-1 and TRBJ2-7, with D possibly TRBD1 on 5 matching bases. Per the germline V gene, CDR1 is SQVTM and CDR2 is ANQGSEA. The length of the CDR3 is 13 residues. The V gene lost 4 bases and the J gene lost 4 bases, with 14 bases spanning the gap. The CDR3 here is CSVGSDSAYEQYF. The CDR3, as DNA: TGCAGCGTTGGTAGTGACAGCGCGTACGAGCAGTACTTC.

J is TRBJ1-1 and V is TRBV20-1, with D hard to call. V lost 5 bases and J lost 0, with 4 bases in between. CDR1 DFQATT and CDR2 SNEGSKA come from the germline V gene (reference sequence). The CDR3 loop spans 11 amino acids. The CDR3 region is CSAYLNTEAFF. DNA for the CDR3: TGCAGTGCTTATTTGAACACTGAAGCTTTCTTT.

As for this clone: At one boundary the junction diverges from the germline segment, which might be a read error. The chain joins TRBV7-7 to TRBJ2-5; a possible D gene is TRBD2 (6 bases). The CDR3 sequence is 13 residues long. The germline V gene encodes CDR1 SSHAT and CDR2 FNYEAQ (reference sequence). The chain's CDR3 is CASSSRGSETQYF. CDR3 in DNA: TGTGCTAGCAGCTCCCGGGGGTCAGAGACCCAGTACTTC. Full variable domain (missing parts from reference TRBV7-7 and TRBJ2-5): GAGVSQSPRYKVTKRGQDVTLRCDPISSHATLYWYQQALGQGPEFLTYFNYEAQPDKSGLPSDRFSAERPEGSISTLTIQRTEQRDSAMYRCASSSRGSETQYFGPGTRLLVL.

The chain has TRBV28 and TRBJ2-5; tentative D call: TRBD2 (6 bases). Trimming took off 6 bases at V and 5 bases at J, with 16 bases between the two ends. CDR1 and CDR2 (germline): MDHEN, SYDVKM. There are 14 residues in the CDR3. CDR3 sequence reads: CASRSLGGGETQYF. In nucleotides, the CDR3 is TGTGCCAGCAGATCACTCGGCGGAGGGGAGACCCAGTACTTC.

J is TRBJ2-5 and V is TRBV6-6; D not certain. Germline V gene sequence: CDR1 MNHNY, CDR2 SVGAGI (reference sequence). V was clipped by 5 bases and J by 1 base, with 11 bases between them. The CDR3 covers 14 residues. The CDR3 protein is CASSARQLQETQYF. The CDR3 DNA reads TGTGCCAGCAGTGCCCGACAACTCCAAGAGACCCAGTACTTC.

The CDR3 spells CASSLEGEGDFEQFF. The CDR3 bases are TGTGCCAGCAGCTTAGAGGGGGAGGGGGATTTTGAGCAGTTCTTC. This rearrangement joins TRBV11-3 to TRBJ2-1; perhaps TRBD2 as D (7 bases). The CDR3 sequence is 15 residues long. V shed 0 bases and J shed 9 bases, with 15 bases lying between them. Germline assignment: CDR1 SGHNT and CDR2 YENEEA.

The rearrangement links TRBV7-9 to TRBJ2-7; 10 nucleotides agree with TRBD1. The CDR3 contains 16 residues. Germline CDR1 SEHNR, CDR2 FQNEAQ (reference sequence). Unmatched junction bases numbered 8, after V lost 4 bases and J lost 2 bases. For the CDR3, the DNA is TGTGCCAGCAGCTCACGGACAGGGGGTACTCCCTACGAGCAGTACTTC. Protein: CASSSRTGGTPYEQYF.

The V call is TRBV7-9, the J call TRBJ2-7, with 7 bases that match TRBD1. V trimming: 1 base; J trimming: 4 bases; junction bases outside the gene matches: 7. This CDR3 contains 15 residues. Germline-derived CDR1 and CDR2 are SEHNR and FQNEAQ (reference sequence). The CDR3 DNA sequence: TGTGCCAGCAGCTTAGATTGGGACAGCGGATACGAGCAGTACTTC. Translation: CASSLDWDSGYEQYF.

This sequence joins TRBV4-2 and TRBJ2-7, with D uncertain. The V gene's germline CDR1 is LGHNA and CDR2 YNFKEQ. The length of the CDR3 is 13 residues. V lost 0 bases to trimming and J lost 5 bases, with 8 bases between them. The CDR3 DNA reads as TGTGCCAGCAGCCAAGAGCTTCGGGACGAGCAGTACTTC. Its translation: CASSQELRDEQYF.

This clone was counted between two and nine times. V and J are TRBV6-1 and TRBJ1-1; D may be TRBD1 (6 bases). Germline V gene data show CDR1 as MNHNS and CDR2 as SASEGT. This CDR3 contains 13 residues. V lost 6 bases, J lost 8 bases, and 16 bases lay in between. Here the CDR3 DNA reads TGTGCCAGCAGAAGTTGGGACAAAGACGAAGCTTTCTTT. This gives the protein CASRSWDKDEAFF.

The chain is built from TRBV11-2 and TRBJ1-1; no definite D call. The CDR3 runs 15 residues. Germline lookup yields CDR1 SGHAT and CDR2 FQNNGV. Deletions cut 2 bases from V and 6 bases from J, with 16 bases between. The CDR3 protein is CASSLYWMGSAEAFF. CDR3 DNA sequence: TGTGCCAGCAGCTTATATTGGATGGGGAGCGCTGAAGCTTTCTTT.

This rearrangement joins TRBV2 to TRBJ2-7, with TRBD2 as a possible D gene (6 bases). V dropped 3 bases and J dropped 7 bases, with 19 bases sitting between them. Germline V gene data show CDR1 as SNHLY and CDR2 as FYNNEI. This CDR3 spans 15 amino acids. The chain's CDR3 is CASSDRGRRVLEQYF. CDR3 DNA sequence: TGTGCCAGCAGTGATAGGGGACGGAGGGTCCTGGAGCAGTACTTC.

This clone appeared once. V gene TRBV27 combines with J gene TRBJ2-3, with TRBD1 as a possible D gene (5 bases). V was shortened by 5 bases and J by 0 bases, with 15 bases between the two germline ends. Germline V CDR1 and CDR2: MNHEY, SMNVEV (reference sequence). The CDR3 is 16 residues long. CDR3 protein: CASSPGQNPSTDTQYF. CDR3 bases: TGTGCCAGCAGTCCCGGACAAAACCCTAGCACAGATACGCAGTATTTT.

The chain recombines TRBV5-6 with TRBJ2-4; D call uncertain. Looked up from germline, CDR1 is SGHDT and CDR2 is YYEEEE. Trimming stripped 4 bases from V and 0 bases from J, with 14 bases between. CDR3 length: 16 amino acids. CDR3 sequence: CASSPPGGLAKNIQYF. In DNA, the CDR3 is TGTGCCAGCAGCCCGCCCGGCGGCCTAGCCAAAAACATTCAGTACTTC.

The chain links TRBV29-1 to TRBJ2-7, with 7 bases fitting TRBD2. The CDR3 extends over 13 amino acids. The germline gives CDR1 SQVTM, CDR2 ANQGSEA. Trimming took 7 bases from V and 2 from J; bases not matched to a gene: 8. DNA for the CDR3: TGCAGCGCCGGCGGGGGAGGGACCTACGAGCAGTACTTC. Translated: CSAGGGGTYEQYF.

This clone was counted a few times. The V gene is TRBV7-8, the J gene TRBJ2-1; perhaps TRBD2 as D (5 bases). Between the trimmed V and J ends, which lost 0 bases and 8 bases, there was a span of 14 bases. The CDR3 has 15 amino acids. Germline CDR1 reads SGHVS; CDR2 reads FQNEAQ. As DNA, the CDR3 is TGTGCCAGCAGCTTAGCCCCCGGGGTAGCCCATGAGCAGTTCTTC. Amino acids: CASSLAPGVAHEQFF.

This clone was detected only a few times. V and J are TRBV5-4 and TRBJ2-7; the match to TRBD1 covers 9 bases. The CDR3 has 14 residues. The germline V gene has CDR1 SGHNT and CDR2 YYREEE (reference sequence). The V gene end was trimmed by 4 bases and the J gene end by 4 bases; junction bases not matched to a gene: 6. The CDR3 sequence is CASSPGTGFYEQYF. DNA of the CDR3: TGTGCCAGCAGCCCCGGGACAGGGTTTTACGAGCAGTACTTC.

The chain is built from TRBV6-5 and TRBJ1-1; 8 nucleotides agree with TRBD1. Germline loops: CDR1 MNHEY, CDR2 SVGAGI. Trimming took 4 bases from V and 4 from J; bases not matched to a gene: 5. This CDR3 has 14 amino acids. CDR3 DNA sequence: TGTGCCAGCAGTTCCCGTACAGGGGGCACTGAAGCTTTCTTT. Protein sequence: CASSSRTGGTEAFF.

The genes are TRBV5-3 and TRBJ1-5, with TRBD1 matching 9 bases. TRBV5-3 is recorded as an ORF, its role being uncertain. The CDR3 sequence is 18 residues long. V gave up 0 bases and J gave up 9 bases; unmatched junction bases: 16. CDR3 amino acids: CARSLASPGTGSRGPQHF. CDR3 DNA: TGTGCCAGAAGCTTGGCCAGTCCCGGGACAGGGTCCAGGGGGCCCCAGCATTTT.

This chain uses TRBV7-2 with TRBJ2-3, with D possibly TRBD2 on 6 matching bases. Germline V gene data show CDR1 as SGHTA and CDR2 as FQGNSA. The CDR3 runs 15 residues. V lost 0 bases and J lost 4, with 11 bases in between. The CDR3 protein is CASSLAGGKADTQYF. CDR3 nucleotides: TGTGCCAGCAGCTTAGCAGGCGGGAAGGCAGATACGCAGTATTTT.

The V call is TRBV10-2, the J call TRBJ1-5; D gene unclear. The length of the CDR3 is 12 residues. Germline V gene sequence: CDR1 WSHSY, CDR2 SAAADI. V was shortened by 1 base and J by 5 bases, with 3 bases between the two germline ends. The CDR3 coding sequence is TGCGCCAGCAGTGAGTTAGATCAGCCCCAGCATTTT. It encodes CASSELDQPQHF.

The gene calls are TRBV18 and TRBJ1-2; D call uncertain. Germline V gives CDR1 KGHSH, CDR2 LQKENI. The CDR3 covers 14 residues. The V end was cut by 6 bases, the J end by 3 bases, with 14 bases between. CDR3 DNA: TGTGCCAGCTCCAATTTAGAGGGAGACTATGGCTACACCTTC. Its protein product is CASSNLEGDYGYTF.